Presented here are 23 T cell receptor beta chains from one specimen sequenced in a study of CD8 T cells in Susac syndrome. RNA totalling roughly 0.5 to 1 ug underwent reverse transcription with random hexamers. TCRdb reanalysed the immunoSEQ multiplex PCR reads using MiXCR and keeps one entry per CDR3 protein. Of tens of thousands of distinct CDR3 sequences in the sample, around 90% were seen once. Sequenced input: CD8+ T cells from PBMCs. The origin of the receptors is a human donor with multiple sclerosis.

V gene TRBV12-3 or TRBV12-4 combines with J gene TRBJ2-2, with a weak D call TRBD2 (6 bases). V was trimmed by 3 bases and J by 0 bases, leaving 14 bases between them. The CDR3 is 17 amino acids. Here the CDR3 DNA reads TGTGCCAGCAGTTTTGATGGGGGGTACACGAACACCGGGGAGCTGTTTTTT. Its protein product is CASSFDGGYTNTGELFF.

The J gene is TRBJ1-1, the V gene TRBV7-6; D gene uncertain. V lost 1 base and J 6 bases, leaving 3 bases between the germline ends. From germline, CDR1 is SGHVS and CDR2 FNYEAQ. This CDR3 is built from 11 residues. The CDR3 region is CASSLGSEAFF. As DNA, the CDR3 is TGTGCCAGCAGCTTAGGGTCTGAAGCTTTCTTT.

CDR3 amino acids: CATSRGSSYEQYF. The CDR3 DNA reads as TGTGCCACCAGCCGGGGATCCTCCTACGAGCAGTACTTC. This chain joins TRBV15 and TRBJ2-7; perhaps TRBD2 as D (5 bases). The CDR3 covers 13 residues. Germline CDR1 reads LNHNV; CDR2 reads YYDKDF (reference sequence). The V and J ends lost 5 bases and 0 bases respectively, with 8 bases between them.

This clonotype came up once. This chain links TRBV23-1 with TRBJ2-5; D not resolved. TRBV23-1 is noted as an ORF with a role that remains uncertain. V lost 5 bases and J lost 2, with 12 bases in between. This CDR3 has 14 amino acids. The CDR3 protein is CASSYRTLQETQYF. In DNA form, the CDR3 reads TGCGCCAGCAGTTATAGGACGCTTCAAGAGACCCAGTACTTC.

The sample holds one count of this clonotype. This chain uses TRBV7-2 with TRBJ2-3, with D perhaps matching TRBD1 (6 bases). V shed 0 bases and J shed 2 bases, with 6 bases lying between them. Germline CDR1 SGHTA, CDR2 FQGNSA. The CDR3 length is 14 residues. The CDR3 region is CASSLAGATDTQYF. The CDR3 bases are TGTGCCAGCAGCTTAGCGGGGGCCACAGATACGCAGTATTTT.

This chain uses TRBV13 with TRBJ1-4; D might be TRBD1 (6 bases). Germline V gene lookup returns CDR1 PRHDT and CDR2 FYEKMQ (reference sequence). The germline V and J ends were trimmed by 1 base and 6 bases, with 12 bases remaining between them. The CDR3 is made up of 15 amino acids. CDR3 amino acids: CASSLAQGRDEKLFF. CDR3 sequence (DNA): TGTGCCAGCAGCTTAGCGCAGGGGAGGGATGAAAAACTGTTTTTT.

The rearrangement links TRBV20-1 to TRBJ2-4, with 15 nucleotides matching TRBD2. CDR3 length equals 22 residues. Germline-derived CDR1 and CDR2 are DFQATT and SNEGSKA (reference sequence). The V gene end was trimmed by 0 bases and the J gene end by 1 base; junction bases not matched to a gene: 16. The CDR3 here is CSARDFSNGLAGGFVAKNIQYF. In DNA form, the CDR3 reads TGCAGTGCTAGAGACTTCAGTAATGGACTAGCGGGGGGGTTTGTGGCCAAAAACATTCAGTACTTC.

This clonotype was detected once. V usage is TRBV4-3 and J usage is TRBJ2-4, with 8 positions matching TRBD2. Germline V gene data show CDR1 as LGHNA and CDR2 as YSLEER. The J segment lost 6 bases and the V segment lost 0 bases, leaving 10 bases of the junction unmatched. The CDR3 spans 17 residues. CDR3 nucleotide sequence: TGCGCCAGCAGCCAAGATCCCGGGACTAGGTCAAGAAACATTCAGTACTTC. Encoded protein: CASSQDPGTRSRNIQYF.

The gene calls are TRBV25-1 and TRBJ2-1; a weak D match, TRBD2 (6 bases). This CDR3 is built from 14 residues. The V gene's germline CDR1 is MGHDK and CDR2 SYGVNS. V shed 6 bases and J shed 4 bases, with 13 bases lying between them. CDR3 protein: CASSGTDRYNEQFF. The CDR3 coding sequence is TGTGCCAGCAGCGGGACTGACAGATACAATGAGCAGTTCTTC.

The rearrangement joins TRBV4-1 to TRBJ1-4, with TRBD1 identical over 8 bases. There are 15 residues in the CDR3. The V gene's germline CDR1 is MGHRA and CDR2 YSYEKL. Trimming at V came to 0 bases and at J to 8 bases, leaving 5 bases not matched to a gene. The CDR3 reads CASSQESGGLEKLFF. CDR3 DNA: TGCGCCAGCAGCCAAGAGTCAGGGGGCCTGGAAAAACTGTTTTTT.

The chain carries TRBV29-1 and TRBJ2-7; either TRBD1 or TRBD2 may fit D (6 bases each). The V gene's germline CDR1 is SQVTM and CDR2 ANQGSEA. The CDR3 has 12 amino acids. V was trimmed by 8 bases and J by 5 bases, leaving 16 bases between them. CDR3 nucleotide sequence: TGCAGCACTAGAACCGGGGGCAACGAGCAGTACTTC. This gives the protein CSTRTGGNEQYF.

The V gene is TRBV7-9, the J gene TRBJ1-2; no clear D gene. V lost 8 bases and J 4 bases, leaving 11 bases between the germline ends. The CDR3 spans 12 residues. The germline V gene encodes CDR1 SEHNR and CDR2 FQNEAQ (reference sequence). This CDR3 is CASVDGGYGYTF. The CDR3 DNA reads as TGTGCCAGCGTGGATGGAGGCTATGGCTACACCTTC.

V usage is TRBV29-1 and J usage is TRBJ1-1; tentatively, D is TRBD1 (6 bases). Trimming took off 3 bases at V and 5 bases at J, with 16 bases between the two ends. Germline V gene lookup returns CDR1 SQVTM and CDR2 ANQGSEA. This CDR3 contains 14 residues. The DNA of the CDR3 is TGCAGCGTTGATAGGGGGACTCTGGGGACTGAAGCTTTCTTT. Its translation: CSVDRGTLGTEAFF. Full variable domain (rest looked up from reference TRBV29-1 and TRBJ1-1): SAVISQKPSRDICQRGTSLTIQCQVDSQVTMMFWYRQQPGQSLTLIATANQGSEATYESGFVIDKFPISRPNLTFSTLTVSNMSPEDSSIYLCSVDRGTLGTEAFFGQGTRLTVV.

The CDR3 coding sequence is TGTGCCAGCAACTTCGGGACAGGGGGCGCGAACGAGCAGTACTTC. Its protein is CASNFGTGGANEQYF. The rearrangement joins TRBV2 to TRBJ2-7; TRBD1 matches 12 bases. CDR1 is SNHLY, CDR2 FYNNEI, per germline. J was trimmed by 5 bases and V by 7 bases; bases with no gene match: 9. This CDR3 spans 15 amino acids.

This clonotype showed up just once. J is TRBJ1-1 and V is TRBV2; no clear D gene. Germline CDR1 and CDR2: SNHLY and FYNNEI. This CDR3 comprises 15 residues. V lost 4 bases to trimming and J lost 6 bases, with 18 bases between them. The CDR3 is CASSVLPDRAAEAFF. The CDR3 DNA follows: TGTGCCAGCAGTGTCCTCCCCGACCGGGCCGCTGAAGCTTTCTTT. Full variable domain (rest looked up from reference TRBV2 and TRBJ1-1): EPEVTQTPSHQVTQMGQEVILRCVPISNHLYFYWYRQILGQKVEFLVSFYNNEISEKSEIFDDQFSVERPDGSNFTLKIRSTKLEDSAMYFCASSVLPDRAAEAFFGQGTRLTVV.

This chain uses TRBV7-2 with TRBJ2-1; D is possibly TRBD1 (6 bases). Germline V lookup: CDR1 SGHTA, CDR2 FQGNSA. The germline V and J ends were trimmed by 2 bases and 2 bases, with 13 bases remaining between them. There are 16 residues in the CDR3. CDR3 sequence: CASSLTSGTPYNEQFF. The CDR3 coding sequence is TGTGCCAGCAGCTTAACCTCCGGGACACCCTACAATGAGCAGTTCTTC.

V gene TRBV27 combines with J gene TRBJ2-3; 13 bases are shared with TRBD2. CDR3 length equals 16 residues. Germline CDR1 reads MNHEY; CDR2 reads SMNVEV (reference sequence). V lost 5 bases, J lost 6 bases, and 8 bases stayed unmatched. The CDR3 DNA reads TGTGCCAGCAGTCTAGGACTAGCGGGGGTATGGGATACGCAGTATTTT. Its protein product is CASSLGLAGVWDTQYF.

The chain has TRBV2 and TRBJ2-1; either TRBD1 or TRBD2 may fit D (6 bases each). Germline CDR1 is SNHLY and CDR2 is FYNNEI. This CDR3 is 15 amino acids long. The V gene lost 2 bases and the J gene lost 6 bases, with 14 bases spanning the gap. The CDR3 sequence is CASSEFGGFSNEQFF. The CDR3, as DNA: TGTGCCAGCAGTGAATTCGGGGGCTTTTCCAATGAGCAGTTCTTC.

The chain recombines TRBV27 with TRBJ1-1; D is unresolved. Trimming stripped 0 bases from V and 0 bases from J, with 11 bases between. From germline, CDR1 is MNHEY and CDR2 SMNVEV (reference sequence). The length of the CDR3 is 16 residues. CDR3 sequence reads: CASSLSIKGLNTEAFF. CDR3 coding DNA: TGTGCCAGCAGTTTATCGATCAAGGGATTGAACACTGAAGCTTTCTTT.

The chain carries TRBV7-6 and TRBJ2-7; TRBD2 matches 7 bases. J gave up 2 bases and V 3 bases, and 13 bases lay outside the gene matches. The germline CDR1 and CDR2 sequences are SGHVS and FNYEAQ. The CDR3 is 17 residues long. The CDR3 here is CASSLRGTEGGAYEQYF. CDR3 DNA: TGTGCCAGCAGCTTGAGGGGTACGGAGGGAGGGGCCTACGAGCAGTACTTC.

A single count supports this clonotype. The V and J genes are TRBV5-6 and TRBJ1-5; 8 nucleotides agree with TRBD1. The germline V gene has CDR1 SGHDT and CDR2 YYEEEE. The CDR3 has 14 residues. Losses at the gene ends were 3 bases for V and 6 bases for J; bases not matched to a gene: 5. The DNA of the CDR3 is TGTGCCAGCAGCTCGCGACAGGGGTCTCAGCCCCAGCATTTT. Translation: CASSSRQGSQPQHF.

The rearrangement uses TRBV12-3 or TRBV12-4 and TRBJ2-2; 10 nucleotides line up with TRBD1. V gave up 4 bases and J gave up 5 bases; unmatched junction bases: 10. This CDR3 is 17 amino acids long. CDR3 in amino acids: CASSSMLGQGTTGELFF. CDR3 nucleotides: TGTGCCAGCAGTTCAATGCTGGGACAGGGGACGACCGGGGAGCTGTTTTTT.

The chain joins TRBV27 to TRBJ2-1; 8 bases line up with TRBD2. The junction had 11 bases not matched to a gene; V was cut back by 5 bases and J by 2 bases. The CDR3 length is 17 residues. In germline, CDR1 is MNHEY, CDR2 SMNVEV (reference sequence). The CDR3 sequence: CASSPRVGLAPYNEQFF. The CDR3 coding sequence is TGTGCCAGCAGTCCGCGGGTCGGACTAGCACCCTACAATGAGCAGTTCTTC.